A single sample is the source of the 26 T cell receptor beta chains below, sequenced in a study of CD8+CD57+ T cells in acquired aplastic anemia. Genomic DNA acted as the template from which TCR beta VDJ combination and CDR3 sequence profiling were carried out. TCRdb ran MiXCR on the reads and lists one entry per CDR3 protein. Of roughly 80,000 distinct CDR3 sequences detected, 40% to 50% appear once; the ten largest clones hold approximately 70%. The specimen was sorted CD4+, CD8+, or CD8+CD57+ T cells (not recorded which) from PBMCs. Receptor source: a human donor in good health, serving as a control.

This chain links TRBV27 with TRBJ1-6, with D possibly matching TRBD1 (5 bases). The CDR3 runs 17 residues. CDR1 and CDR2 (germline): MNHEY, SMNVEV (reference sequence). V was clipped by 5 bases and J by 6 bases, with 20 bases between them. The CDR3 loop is CASSLTQRQTINSPLHF. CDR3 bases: TGTGCCAGCAGTCTTACCCAAAGACAGACAATTAATTCACCCCTCCACTTT.

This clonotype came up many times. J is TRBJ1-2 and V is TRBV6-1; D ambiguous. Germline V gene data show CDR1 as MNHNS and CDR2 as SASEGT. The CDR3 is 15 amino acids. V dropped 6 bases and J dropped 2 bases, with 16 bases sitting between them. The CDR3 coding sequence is TGTGCCAGCAGCCAAGGGTTAGGAGAAAACTATGGCTACACCTTC. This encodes CASSQGLGENYGYTF.

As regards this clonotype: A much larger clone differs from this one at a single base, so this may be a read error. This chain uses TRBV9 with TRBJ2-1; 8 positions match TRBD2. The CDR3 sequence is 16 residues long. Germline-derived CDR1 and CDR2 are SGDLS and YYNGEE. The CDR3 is CASSATSGVSYNEQSF. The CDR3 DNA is TGTGCCAGCAGCGCCACTAGCGGAGTCTCCTACAATGAGCAGTCCTTC.

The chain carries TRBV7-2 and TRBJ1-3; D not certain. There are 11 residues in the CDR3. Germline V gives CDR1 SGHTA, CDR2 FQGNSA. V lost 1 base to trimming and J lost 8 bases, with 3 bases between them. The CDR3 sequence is CASSLVDTIYF. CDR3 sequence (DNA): TGTGCCAGCAGCTTAGTAGACACCATATATTTT.

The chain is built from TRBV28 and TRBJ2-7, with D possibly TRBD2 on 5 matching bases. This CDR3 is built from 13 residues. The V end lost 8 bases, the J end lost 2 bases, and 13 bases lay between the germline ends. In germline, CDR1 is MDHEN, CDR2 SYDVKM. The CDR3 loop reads CASWASMAYEQYF. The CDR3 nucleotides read TGTGCCAGCTGGGCTAGCATGGCCTACGAGCAGTACTTC.

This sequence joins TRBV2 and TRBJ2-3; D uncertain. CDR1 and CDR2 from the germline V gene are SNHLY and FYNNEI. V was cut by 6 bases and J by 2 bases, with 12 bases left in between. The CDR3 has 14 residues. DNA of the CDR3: TGTGCCAGCAGATCGGCCGGCCACACAGATACGCAGTATTTT. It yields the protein CASRSAGHTDTQYF.

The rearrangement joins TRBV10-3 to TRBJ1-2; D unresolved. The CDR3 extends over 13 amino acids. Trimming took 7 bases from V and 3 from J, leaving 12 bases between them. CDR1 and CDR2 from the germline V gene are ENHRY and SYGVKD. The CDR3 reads CAITQAMDYGYTF. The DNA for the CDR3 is TGTGCCATCACCCAAGCCATGGACTATGGCTACACCTTC.

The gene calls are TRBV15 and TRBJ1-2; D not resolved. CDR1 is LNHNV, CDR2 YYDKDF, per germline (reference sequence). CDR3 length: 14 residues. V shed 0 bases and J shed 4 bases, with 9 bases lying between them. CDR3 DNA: TGTGCCACCAGCAGAGATTCAGTTGCCTATGGCTACACCTTC. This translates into CATSRDSVAYGYTF.

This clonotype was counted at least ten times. CDR3 sequence reads: CASNLAGAGDTQYF. CDR3 bases: TGTGCCAGCAATCTAGCGGGAGCGGGTGATACGCAGTATTTT. The chain joins TRBV25-1 to TRBJ2-3, with 10 bases lining up with TRBD2. Per germline, CDR1 MGHDK and CDR2 SYGVNS. The CDR3 consists of 14 residues. The ends lost 7 bases at V and 6 bases at J; junction bases unmatched: 7. The full variable domain, in which reference TRBV25-1 and TRBJ2-3 provide the parts outside the CDR3, is EADIYQTPRYLVIGTGKKITLECSQTMGHDKMYWYQQDPGMELHLIHYSYGVNSTEKGDLSSESTVSRIRTEHFPLTLESARPSHTSQYLCASNLAGAGDTQYFGPGTRLTVL.

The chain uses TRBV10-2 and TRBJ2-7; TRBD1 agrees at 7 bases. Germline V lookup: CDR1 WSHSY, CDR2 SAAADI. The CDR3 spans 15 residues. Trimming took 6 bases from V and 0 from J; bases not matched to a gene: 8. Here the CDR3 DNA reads TGCGCCAGCAGACCCGGGACAGTGAGCTCCTACGAGCAGTACTTC. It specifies CASRPGTVSSYEQYF.

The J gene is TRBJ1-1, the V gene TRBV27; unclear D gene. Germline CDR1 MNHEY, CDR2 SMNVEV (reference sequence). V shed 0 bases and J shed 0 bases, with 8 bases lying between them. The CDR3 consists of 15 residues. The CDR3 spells CASSLSPALNTEAFF. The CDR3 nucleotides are TGTGCCAGCAGTTTATCCCCCGCACTGAACACTGAAGCTTTCTTT.

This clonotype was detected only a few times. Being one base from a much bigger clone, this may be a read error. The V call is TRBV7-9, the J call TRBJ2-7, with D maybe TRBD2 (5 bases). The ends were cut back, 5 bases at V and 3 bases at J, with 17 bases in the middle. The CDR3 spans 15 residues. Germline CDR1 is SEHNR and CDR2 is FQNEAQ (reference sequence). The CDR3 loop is CASSPSGKMGYEQYF. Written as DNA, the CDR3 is TGTGCCAGCAGCCCCTCCGGGAAAATGGGCTACGAGCAGTACTTC.

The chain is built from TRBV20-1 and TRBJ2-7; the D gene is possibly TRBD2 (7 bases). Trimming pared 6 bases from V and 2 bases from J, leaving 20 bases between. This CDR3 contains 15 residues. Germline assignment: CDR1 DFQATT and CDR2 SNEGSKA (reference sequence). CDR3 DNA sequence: TGCAGTGCCTGGAAAGGGGGGGGCCGGACCTACGAGCAGTACTTC. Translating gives CSAWKGGGRTYEQYF.

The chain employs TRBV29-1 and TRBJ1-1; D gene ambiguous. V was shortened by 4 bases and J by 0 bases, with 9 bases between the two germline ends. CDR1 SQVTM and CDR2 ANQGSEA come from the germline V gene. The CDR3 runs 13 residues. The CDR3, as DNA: TGCAGCGTTGTGTGGCCTTTGAACACTGAAGCTTTCTTT. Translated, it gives CSVVWPLNTEAFF.

The CDR3 nucleotides read TGCGCCAGCAGCCCTTATGACGGGGAGCTGTTTTTT. Translating gives CASSPYDGELFF. The rearrangement links TRBV5-1 to TRBJ2-2; D ambiguous. The CDR3 is 12 amino acids. Germline V lookup: CDR1 SGHRS, CDR2 YFSETQ. Trimming took off 4 bases at V and 7 bases at J, with 8 bases between the two ends.

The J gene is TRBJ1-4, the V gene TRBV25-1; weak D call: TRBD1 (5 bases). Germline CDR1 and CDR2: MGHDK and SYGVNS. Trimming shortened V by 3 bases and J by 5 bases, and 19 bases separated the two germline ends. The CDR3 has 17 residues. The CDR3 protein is CASSEPPFGTSNEKLFF. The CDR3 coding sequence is TGTGCCAGCAGTGAGCCCCCGTTTGGGACGTCGAATGAAAAACTGTTTTTT.

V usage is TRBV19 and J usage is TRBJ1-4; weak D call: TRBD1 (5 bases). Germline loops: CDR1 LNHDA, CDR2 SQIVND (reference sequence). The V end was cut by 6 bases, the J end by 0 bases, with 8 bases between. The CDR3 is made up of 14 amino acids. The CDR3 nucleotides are TGTGCCAGTAGCCAGGGTGCAACTAATGAAAAACTGTTTTTT. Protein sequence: CASSQGATNEKLFF.

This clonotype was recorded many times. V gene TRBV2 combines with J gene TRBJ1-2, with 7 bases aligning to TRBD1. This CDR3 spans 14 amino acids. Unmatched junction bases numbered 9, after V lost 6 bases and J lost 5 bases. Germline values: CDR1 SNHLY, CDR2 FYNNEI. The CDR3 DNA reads TGTGCCAGCAGAACACCCGGGACAGTGTATGGCTACACCTTC. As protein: CASRTPGTVYGYTF.

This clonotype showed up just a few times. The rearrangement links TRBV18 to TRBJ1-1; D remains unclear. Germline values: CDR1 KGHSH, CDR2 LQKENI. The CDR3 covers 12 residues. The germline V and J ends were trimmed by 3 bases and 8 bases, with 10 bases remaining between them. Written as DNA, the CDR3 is TGTGCCAGCTCACCTGTCGTTGGGGAAGCTTTCTTT. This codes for CASSPVVGEAFF.

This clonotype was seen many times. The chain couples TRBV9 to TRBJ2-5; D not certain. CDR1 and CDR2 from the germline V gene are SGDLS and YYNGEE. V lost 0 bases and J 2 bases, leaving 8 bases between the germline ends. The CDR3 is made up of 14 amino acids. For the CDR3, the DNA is TGTGCCAGCAGCGTAGGCCCAGGACAAGAGACCCAGTACTTC. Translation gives CASSVGPGQETQYF.

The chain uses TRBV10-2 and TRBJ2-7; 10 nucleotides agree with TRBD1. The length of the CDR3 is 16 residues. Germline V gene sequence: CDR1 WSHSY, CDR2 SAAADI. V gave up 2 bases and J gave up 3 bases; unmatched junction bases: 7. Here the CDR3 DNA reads TGCGCCAGCAGTGAGGTGACAGGGGGCACTATCTACGAGCAGTACTTC. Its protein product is CASSEVTGGTIYEQYF.

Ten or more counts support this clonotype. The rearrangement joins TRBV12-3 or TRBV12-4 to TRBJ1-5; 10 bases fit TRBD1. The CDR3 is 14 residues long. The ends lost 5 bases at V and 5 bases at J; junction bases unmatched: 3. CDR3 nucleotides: TGTGCCAGCAGTCTCGGGACAGGGGATCAGCCCCAGCATTTT. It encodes CASSLGTGDQPQHF.

CDR3 sequence reads: CASSLEREGQETQYF. CDR3 bases: TGTGCCAGCAGCCTTGAGCGGGAGGGCCAAGAGACCCAGTACTTC. The V gene is TRBV5-4, the J gene TRBJ2-5; 10 bases are shared with TRBD2. J was trimmed by 1 base and V by 4 bases; bases with no gene match: 4. Germline lookup yields CDR1 SGHNT and CDR2 YYREEE (reference sequence). The CDR3 runs 15 residues.

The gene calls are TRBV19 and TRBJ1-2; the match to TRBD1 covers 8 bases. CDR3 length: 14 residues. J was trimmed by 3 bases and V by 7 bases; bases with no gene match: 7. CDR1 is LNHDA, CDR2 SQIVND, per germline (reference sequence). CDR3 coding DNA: TGTGCCAGTACTCGGACAGGGAGTGACTATGGCTACACCTTC. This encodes CASTRTGSDYGYTF.

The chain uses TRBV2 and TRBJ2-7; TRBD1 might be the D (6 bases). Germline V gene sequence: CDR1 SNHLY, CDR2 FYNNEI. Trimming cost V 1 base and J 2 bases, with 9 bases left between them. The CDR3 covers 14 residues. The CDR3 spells CASSEVGQAYEQYF. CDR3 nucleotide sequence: TGTGCCAGCAGTGAAGTGGGACAAGCCTACGAGCAGTACTTC.

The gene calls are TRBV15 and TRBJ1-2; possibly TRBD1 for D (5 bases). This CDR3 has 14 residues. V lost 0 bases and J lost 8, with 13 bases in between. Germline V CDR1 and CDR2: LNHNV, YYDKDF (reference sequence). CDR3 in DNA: TGTGCCACCAGCAGAGATAAGGGGCTCTTCGGCTACACCTTC. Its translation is CATSRDKGLFGYTF.